These 25 T cell receptor beta chains originate from one sample sequenced in a study of T-cell reconstitution after alpha-beta-depleted transplantation in children. Preparation of the TCRbeta library involved a method that used unique molecular identifiers. TCRdb called the PCR reads again in MiXCR, with one record for every CDR3 protein. The sample includes around 250,000 distinct CDR3 sequences, more than 9% of them seen just once. The specimen was PBMCs from the stem cell graft donor, collected from the stem cell graft. Every receptor here comes from a human donor who donated a stem cell graft to a child with SCID.

This clonotype was counted between two and nine times. V and J are TRBV9 and TRBJ1-2; 11 positions agree with TRBD1. CDR3 length: 16 amino acids. Germline CDR1 is SGDLS and CDR2 is YYNGEE. After removal of 0 bases from V and 5 bases from J, the junction contained 6 bases not matched to a gene. CDR3 sequence (DNA): TGTGCCAGCAGCGTAGGGACAGGGGGCGCGTCTTATGGCTACACCTTC. As protein: CASSVGTGGASYGYTF.

This clonotype has ten or more counts. This sequence joins TRBV12-3 or TRBV12-4 and TRBJ1-3; D unclear. V gave up 5 bases and J gave up 0 bases, with 11 bases separating them. CDR3 length equals 15 residues. This CDR3 reads CASSPGRLSGNTIYF. CDR3 sequence (DNA): TGTGCCAGCAGTCCTGGACGGCTCTCTGGAAACACCATATATTTT.

The rearrangement links TRBV5-1 to TRBJ2-7; 8 bases are shared with TRBD1. From germline, CDR1 is SGHRS and CDR2 YFSETQ. J lost 5 bases, V lost 4 bases, and 5 bases had no gene match. The CDR3 runs 13 residues. CDR3 residues: CASSERTGNEQYF. For the CDR3, the DNA is TGCGCCAGCAGCGAGAGGACAGGGAACGAGCAGTACTTC.

This clonotype was detected ten times or more. The chain joins TRBV9 to TRBJ2-6; D remains ambiguous. Germline V lookup: CDR1 SGDLS, CDR2 YYNGEE. The V and J ends lost 3 bases and 4 bases respectively, with 17 bases between them. There are 17 residues in the CDR3. CDR3: CASSGVGFVGGANVLTF. CDR3 DNA: TGTGCCAGCAGCGGCGTCGGCTTTGTAGGCGGGGCCAACGTCCTGACTTTC.

This clonotype has a handful of counts. V usage is TRBV3-1 and J usage is TRBJ2-5; 10 bases align to TRBD1. After removal of 4 bases from V and 5 bases from J, the junction contained 7 bases not matched to a gene. CDR3 length: 15 residues. The germline gives CDR1 LGHDT, CDR2 YNNKEL (reference sequence). In DNA form, the CDR3 reads TGTGCCAGCAGCCTGGACAGGGGGGCTCGGGAGACCCAGTACTTC. It is translated as CASSLDRGARETQYF.

This clonotype was seen a few times. J is TRBJ1-1 and V is TRBV18, with a tentative D call TRBD1 (6 bases). The CDR3 is made up of 14 amino acids. V lost 5 bases and J lost 1, with 11 bases in between. Germline V gives CDR1 KGHSH, CDR2 LQKENI. CDR3 amino acids: CASSDRTANTEAFF. DNA for the CDR3: TGTGCCAGCTCAGACAGGACCGCGAACACTGAAGCTTTCTTT.

The genes are TRBV5-6 and TRBJ2-6; D gene unclear. CDR1 and CDR2 (germline): SGHDT, YYEEEE. This CDR3 is built from 16 residues. V was clipped by 1 base and J by 0 bases, with 8 bases between them. The CDR3 DNA reads as TGTGCCAGCAGCTTGTCAGAGATCTCTGGGGCCAACGTCCTGACTTTC. This sequence encodes CASSLSEISGANVLTF.

This sequence joins TRBV5-1 and TRBJ2-1, with TRBD2 matching over 15 bases. Losses at the gene ends were 0 bases for V and 9 bases for J; bases not matched to a gene: 1. In germline, CDR1 is SGHRS, CDR2 YFSETQ. This CDR3 is 15 amino acids long. The CDR3 here is CASSLGTSGGGEQFF. The CDR3 nucleotides are TGCGCCAGCAGCTTGGGGACTAGCGGGGGGGGTGAGCAGTTCTTC. The whole variable domain, filled in from reference TRBV5-1 and TRBJ2-1, reads KAGVTQTPRYLIKTRGQQVTLSCSPISGHRSVSWYQQTPGQGLQFLFEYFSETQRNKGNFPGRFSGRQFSNSRSEMNVSTLELGDSALYLCASSLGTSGGGEQFFGPGTRLTVL.

The rearrangement joins TRBV4-2 to TRBJ2-7; the D gene could be TRBD1 or TRBD2 (5 bases each). V was clipped by 0 bases and J by 4 bases, with 13 bases between them. The length of the CDR3 is 15 residues. Germline V gene lookup returns CDR1 LGHNA and CDR2 YNFKEQ. The CDR3 protein is CASSQDLGTDYEQYF. CDR3 nucleotides: TGTGCCAGCAGCCAAGACCTGGGGACCGATTACGAGCAGTACTTC.

In its sample, this clonotype was seen a few times. The chain carries TRBV4-1 and TRBJ2-7; D may be TRBD1 (6 bases). V dropped 1 base and J dropped 9 bases, with 16 bases sitting between them. The CDR3 extends over 14 amino acids. Germline values: CDR1 MGHRA, CDR2 YSYEKL. This CDR3 is CASSQAGITGWQYF. The CDR3 coding sequence is TGCGCCAGCAGCCAAGCTGGGATAACAGGGTGGCAGTACTTC.

This clonotype has a handful of counts. The gene calls are TRBV18 and TRBJ2-2; D gene uncertain. The V gene's germline CDR1 is KGHSH and CDR2 LQKENI. The CDR3 loop spans 14 amino acids. V dropped 0 bases and J dropped 6 bases, with 8 bases sitting between them. CDR3 residues: CASSPPSVAGELFF. The DNA of the CDR3 is TGTGCCAGCTCACCACCATCTGTGGCCGGGGAGCTGTTTTTT.

The chain recombines TRBV5-1 with TRBJ1-1, with D hard to call. The CDR3 has 13 residues. The germline CDR1 and CDR2 sequences are SGHRS and YFSETQ. V shed 4 bases and J shed 0 bases, with 7 bases lying between them. The CDR3 DNA is TGCGCCAGCAGCGGTGATTTGAACACTGAAGCTTTCTTT. This codes for CASSGDLNTEAFF. The whole variable domain, remainder taken from reference TRBV5-1 and TRBJ1-1, is KAGVTQTPRYLIKTRGQQVTLSCSPISGHRSVSWYQQTPGQGLQFLFEYFSETQRNKGNFPGRFSGRQFSNSRSEMNVSTLELGDSALYLCASSGDLNTEAFFGQGTRLTVV.

This clonotype was seen ten or more times. The chain employs TRBV29-1 and TRBJ2-5; no firm D call. V gave up 6 bases and J gave up 3 bases, with 11 bases separating them. Germline V gene sequence: CDR1 SQVTM, CDR2 ANQGSEA. CDR3 length: 12 amino acids. The CDR3 reads CSVLLREETQYF. CDR3 coding DNA: TGCAGCGTCCTGCTGCGTGAAGAGACCCAGTACTTC.

This clonotype occurred many times. The V gene is TRBV9, the J gene TRBJ2-3; D uncertain. Trimming left V 4 bases short and J 4 bases short, with 22 bases between. The CDR3 loop spans 17 amino acids. CDR1 and CDR2 (germline): SGDLS, YYNGEE. The chain's CDR3 is CASSTTLRPRGADTQYF. CDR3 in DNA: TGTGCCAGCAGCACCACCTTGAGGCCCCGAGGCGCAGATACGCAGTATTTT.

The gene calls are TRBV5-1 and TRBJ1-1, with D possibly being TRBD1 (6 bases). The CDR3 covers 15 residues. Trimming took 4 bases from V and 6 from J, leaving 19 bases between them. Germline-derived CDR1 and CDR2 are SGHRS and YFSETQ. CDR3 nucleotides: TGCGCCAGCAGCCCCTACAGGGAAAGAAACGCTGAAGCTTTCTTT. Residues: CASSPYRERNAEAFF.

This clonotype occurred a few times. The V call is TRBV10-3, the J call TRBJ1-4; TRBD1 agrees at 9 bases. This CDR3 is 13 amino acids long. CDR1 and CDR2 from the germline V gene are ENHRY and SYGVKD. V lost 5 bases to trimming and J lost 8 bases; unmatched junction nucleotides: 3. The CDR3 nucleotides are TGTGCCATCAGTCTGGGGACAGGGGAAAAACTGTTTTTT. It is translated as CAISLGTGEKLFF.

This clonotype was recorded at least ten times. This chain uses TRBV10-1 with TRBJ2-3; possibly TRBD1 for D (5 bases). V gave up 3 bases and J gave up 1 base, with 11 bases separating them. The CDR3 sequence is 15 residues long. CDR1 and CDR2 from the germline V gene are WNHNN and SYGVQD (reference sequence). The CDR3 loop reads CASSDGPGRTDTQYF. In DNA form, the CDR3 reads TGCGCCAGCAGTGACGGGCCAGGGCGCACAGATACGCAGTATTTT.

A few counts support this clonotype. The chain has TRBV7-9 and TRBJ2-1; a weak D match, TRBD2 (7 bases). The V end was cut by 5 bases, the J end by 2 bases, with 16 bases between. The germline CDR1 and CDR2 sequences are SEHNR and FQNEAQ (reference sequence). The CDR3 contains 16 residues. Here the CDR3 reads CASSPGGGRAYNEQFF. The CDR3 nucleotides are TGTGCCAGCAGCCCCGGAGGGGGGAGGGCCTACAATGAGCAGTTCTTC. Full variable domain (rest looked up from reference TRBV7-9 and TRBJ2-1): DTGVSQNPRHKITKRGQNVTFRCDPISEHNRLYWYRQTLGQGPEFLTYFQNEAQLEKSRLLSDRFSAERPKGSFSTLEIQRTEQGDSAMYLCASSPGGGRAYNEQFFGPGTRLTVL.

The V gene is TRBV25-1, the J gene TRBJ1-1; TRBD1 is a possible D gene (6 bases). The germline gives CDR1 MGHDK, CDR2 SYGVNS. V was cut by 5 bases and J by 0 bases, with 7 bases left in between. The CDR3 contains 13 residues. The chain's CDR3 is CASSWTVNTEAFF. The CDR3 region has the DNA TGTGCCAGCAGTTGGACAGTGAACACTGAAGCTTTCTTT.

This clonotype was recorded a few times. This chain links TRBV29-1 with TRBJ1-3, with 7 bases aligning to TRBD1. The CDR3 runs to 15 residues. V was pared by 6 bases and J by 0 bases, with 8 bases of the junction left unmatched. Germline CDR1 SQVTM, CDR2 ANQGSEA. CDR3 loop: CSVPAQGPSGNTIYF. The CDR3 DNA reads as TGCAGCGTGCCCGCACAGGGGCCCTCTGGAAACACCATATATTTT.

The J gene is TRBJ1-1, the V gene TRBV29-1, with a tentative D call TRBD1 (5 bases). The CDR3 totals 14 residues. The germline V gene has CDR1 SQVTM and CDR2 ANQGSEA. V shed 6 bases and J shed 0 bases, with 14 bases lying between them. CDR3 protein: CSVSGANMNTEAFF. CDR3 nucleotides: TGCAGCGTATCCGGGGCTAATATGAACACTGAAGCTTTCTTT.

The genes are TRBV15 and TRBJ2-7; D is unresolved. From germline, CDR1 is LNHNV and CDR2 YYDKDF (reference sequence). The CDR3 is 16 residues long. Trimming left V 2 bases short and J 3 bases short, with 17 bases between. The CDR3 nucleotides are TGTGCCACCAGCAGATTTCTGACGGTGGATGGCTACGAGCAGTACTTC. The encoded protein is CATSRFLTVDGYEQYF.

At least ten counts were recorded for this clonotype. The rearrangement links TRBV27 to TRBJ2-7, with a weak D call TRBD2 (5 bases). Trimming stripped 8 bases from V and 2 bases from J, with 13 bases between. The CDR3 is made up of 13 amino acids. The V gene's germline CDR1 is MNHEY and CDR2 SMNVEV (reference sequence). CDR3 bases: TGTGCCAGCGCCCTACGGGGTACCTACGAGCAGTACTTC. It encodes CASALRGTYEQYF.

There are many counts of this clonotype. The chain employs TRBV4-1 and TRBJ2-1, with TRBD1 identical over 7 bases. V was clipped by 3 bases and J by 8 bases; unmatched bases: 10. This CDR3 contains 15 residues. Germline lookup yields CDR1 MGHRA and CDR2 YSYEKL. CDR3 bases: TGCGCCAGCAGCCATGATATATACAGGGGAGATGAGCAGTTCTTC. Translating it yields CASSHDIYRGDEQFF.

The chain joins TRBV15 to TRBJ2-2; either TRBD1 or TRBD2 may fit D (6 bases each). V lost 3 bases to trimming and J lost 3 bases, with 14 bases between them. Germline CDR1 reads LNHNV; CDR2 reads YYDKDF (reference sequence). The CDR3 has 16 amino acids. CDR3 loop: CATSRIGGMDTGELFF. The DNA of the CDR3 is TGTGCCACCAGCAGGATCGGGGGCATGGACACCGGGGAGCTGTTTTTT.